Listed below are T cell receptor beta chains from one sample, sequenced in a study of beta chain features in type 1 diabetes. TCRdb keeps only in-frame clones here, not all; method: immunoSEQ multiplex PCR. The table records 250,000 to 300,000 clones, 7.5% to 9.5% of them present only once. Source material: central memory CD4+ T cells from blood. These receptors were taken from a woman under 30 in good health. The CDR3 runs from the conserved cysteine through the conserved F or W. The D gene is left open where the match is weak. The size of a clone is reported for some rows only, either as once, few or many, or as a class for expanded clones.

d_call cdr3_length j_call v_call clone_size cdr3_nt cdr3_aa
NA 14 TRBJ2-1 TRBV14 NA TGTCCCCTATTCGTCCCGAGCTCCTACAATGAGCAGTTCTTC CPLFVPSSYNEQFF
TRBD1 16 TRBJ1-5 TRBV19 NA TGTGCCAGTAGTGTAAAGACAGGGATCGGCAATCAGCCCCAGCATTTT CASSVKTGIGNQPQHF
TRBD1 16 TRBJ2-1 TRBV5-1 many TGCGCCAGCAGCTTGCGTATGGGGACAGGGGAGAATGAGCAGTTCTTC CASSLRMGTGENEQFF
NA 13 TRBJ2-5 TRBV19 many TGTGCCAGTAGTATGGGGACCGGAGAGACCCAGTACTTC CASSMGTGETQYF
TRBD2 16 TRBJ2-1 TRBV7-2 few TGTGCCAGCAGACCGACTAGCGGGGCATCCTACAATGAGCAGTTCTTC CASRPTSGASYNEQFF
TRBD2 16 TRBJ2-1 TRBV28 NA TGTGCCAGCAGTTTCTTCGTACTAGCGGGACTCAATGAGCAGTTCTTC CASSFFVLAGLNEQFF
NA 19 TRBJ2-3 TRBV21-1 few TGTGCCAGCAGCAAAGCTTCGACTAGCGGGGGGGCAGGCACAGATACGCAGTATTTT CASSKASTSGGAGTDTQYF
NA 10 TRBJ1-1 TRBV20-1 many TGCAGTGCTAGTGTAATTGAAGCTTTCTTT CSASVIEAFF
NA 15 TRBJ2-2 TRBV7-3 few TGTGCCAGCAGCCCCCTCGCAGCGAACACCGGGGAGCTGTTTTTT CASSPLAANTGELFF
NA 12 TRBJ1-2 TRBV2 NA TGTGCCACCCAGCTAGGGGGGGATGGCTACACCTTC CATQLGGDGYTF
TRBD2 15 TRBJ2-6 TRBV30 NA TGTGCCTGCGACCCGCGGGGGTCTGGGGCCAACGTCCTGACTTTC CACDPRGSGANVLTF
NA 16 TRBJ2-6 TRBV4-2 few TGTGCCAGCAGCCCAACGACAAGTCCGGGGGCCAACGTCCTGACTTTC CASSPTTSPGANVLTF
NA 15 TRBJ2-2 TRBV2 NA TGTGCCAGCAGTGGTGGGGGAGCGAACACCGGGGAGCTGTTTTTT CASSGGGANTGELFF
NA 14 TRBJ2-3 TRBV11-3 many TGTGCCAGCAGCCTAGACAGCAACACAGATACGCAGTATTTT CASSLDSNTDTQYF
NA 11 TRBJ2-1 TRBV6-5 many TGTGCCAGCAGTCGGAGCAATGAGCAGTTCTTC CASSRSNEQFF
NA 14 TRBJ2-1 TRBV7-3 NA TGTGCCAGCAGCTTAATTCCGGGGGCCACCGACCAGTTCTTC CASSLIPGATDQFF
NA 17 TRBJ1-6 TRBV28 NA TGTGCCAGCACCAGGGCCCGAGGGGGACGGGCCAATTCACCCCTCCACTTT CASTRARGGRANSPLHF
NA 10 TRBJ1-2 TRBV20-1 few TGCAGTGCTATTGACTTTGGCTACACCTTC CSAIDFGYTF
NA 17 TRBJ1-5 TRBV25-1 NA TGTGCCAGCAGTCCCCTTGGCGCGGGAAGCTCTGATCAGCCCCAGCATTTT CASSPLGAGSSDQPQHF
TRBD2 15 TRBJ2-5 TRBV7-2 NA TGTGCCAGCAGCTCCCGGACTAGTTTCCAAGAGACCCAGTACTTC CASSSRTSFQETQYF
TRBD2 15 TRBJ2-1 TRBV2 NA TGTGCCAGCAGCCCCCGGCTAGCGGGGTTCAATGAGCAGTTCTTC CASSPRLAGFNEQFF
TRBD2 19 TRBJ2-1 TRBV27 many TGTGCCAGCACTCTATACGGGACTAGCGGGGGGCGCTCCTACAATGAGCAGTTCTTC CASTLYGTSGGRSYNEQFF
NA 16 TRBJ2-3 TRBV6-1 few TGTGCCAGCAGTGACTACGTGGGCTCTCTCACAGATACGCAGTATTTT CASSDYVGSLTDTQYF
NA 14 TRBJ2-1 TRBV5-6 few TGTGCCAGTTCCAAACTAGGAGGATACAATGAGCAGTTCTTC CASSKLGGYNEQFF
NA 15 TRBJ2-2 TRBV7-6 NA TGTGCCAGCAGCCCCACCGGTACGAACACCGGGGAGCTGTTTTTT CASSPTGTNTGELFF
TRBD1 16 TRBJ1-5 TRBV7-9 many TGTGCCAGCAGCCCCGGGACAGGGGCTTCCAATCAGCCCCAGCATTTT CASSPGTGASNQPQHF
NA 16 TRBJ2-7 TRBV4-3 once TGCGCCAGCAGCCAAGATCCCCCCCCCGGTTCGGTCGAGCAGTACTTC CASSQDPPPGSVEQYF
NA 11 TRBJ2-1 TRBV20-1 NA TGCAGTGCTAGGGGAAACAATGAGCAGTTCTTC CSARGNNEQFF
NA 13 TRBJ2-1 TRBV10-3 few TGTGCCATCCAAGGGGCAGGGGACAATGAGCAGTTCTTC CAIQGAGDNEQFF
NA 13 TRBJ2-7 TRBV10-3 few TGTGCCATCACTGAGGCAGGAGGTGGTGAGCAGTACTTC CAITEAGGGEQYF
TRBD2 14 TRBJ2-3 TRBV7-9 few TGTGCCAGCAGCCTAGCGGCTAGCACAGATACGCAGTATTTT CASSLAASTDTQYF
NA 15 TRBJ1-2 TRBV11-3 few TGTGCCAGCAGCTTAGAGGTTGGCAGGGCGAATGGCTACACCTTC CASSLEVGRANGYTF
TRBD2 15 TRBJ2-1 TRBV28 NA TGTGCCAGCAGTTTTTCAGCGGGGGCTGACAATGAGCAGTTCTTC CASSFSAGADNEQFF
TRBD2 15 TRBJ2-1 TRBV18 few TGTGCCAGCTCACTAAGGACTAGCGCCTACAATGAGCAGTTCTTC CASSLRTSAYNEQFF
NA 14 TRBJ2-7 TRBV7-6 NA TGTGCCAGCGGCGATACCAGGGTCCCGGGCAAGCAGTACTTC CASGDTRVPGKQYF
NA 12 TRBJ2-5 TRBV7-2 NA TGTGCCAGCAGCCGTTTTTCGCAGACCCAGTACTTC CASSRFSQTQYF
NA 13 TRBJ2-5 TRBV27 many TGTGCCAGCAGCTTTTGGGGCAAAGAGACCCAGTACTTC CASSFWGKETQYF
NA 13 TRBJ2-7 TRBV15 few TGTGCCACCAGCGAGGGCTTAAGCTACGAGCAGTACTTC CATSEGLSYEQYF
TRBD1 16 TRBJ2-3 TRBV4-2 few TGTGCCAGCAGCCCGAGACAGGGGGTACCCACAGATACGCAGTATTTT CASSPRQGVPTDTQYF
NA 13 TRBJ2-5 TRBV12-5 few TGTGCTAGTGGTTTTCAGGGTGGAGAGACCCAGTACTTC CASGFQGGETQYF
NA 16 TRBJ1-4 TRBV29-1 few TGCAGCGTTCGTTCGGACAGCCCCAAGTCTAATGAAAAACTGTTTTTT CSVRSDSPKSNEKLFF
TRBD2 15 TRBJ2-1 TRBV7-9 NA TGTGCCAGCAGCCTCGGGACTAGCTCCTACAATGAGCAGTTCTTC CASSLGTSSYNEQFF
TRBD2 17 TRBJ2-3 TRBV11-3 NA TGTGCCAGCAGCCCGGGGAGGAGCGGGAGTTCAGCAGATACGCAGTATTTT CASSPGRSGSSADTQYF
NA 14 TRBJ2-2 TRBV6-5 few TGTGCCAGCAGCCCCGGGACAAGGAGCGGGGAGCTGTTTTTT CASSPGTRSGELFF
NA 14 TRBJ2-5 TRBV5-1 NA TGTGCCAGCAGCTTGAGAAGCCAAGGGGAGACCCAGTACTTC CASSLRSQGETQYF
NA 14 TRBJ2-5 TRBV6-6 NA TGTGCCAGCAGGGACGGACTGTTACAAGAGACCCAGTACTTC CASRDGLLQETQYF
NA 15 TRBJ2-1 TRBV7-2 NA TGTGCCAGCAGCCCCCGGGACGGGTCCTACAATGAGCAGTTCTTC CASSPRDGSYNEQFF
NA 15 TRBJ2-1 TRBV9 once TGTGCCAGCAGCCCATCAAACCGGGCAAACAATGAGCAGTTCTTC CASSPSNRANNEQFF
NA 11 TRBJ2-1 TRBV13 many TGTGCCAGCAGCTTTGGGTCTGAGCAGTTCTTC CASSFGSEQFF
TRBD1 15 TRBJ2-7 TRBV2 many TGTGCCAGCAGTGTCGGGACAGCGCGATACTACGAGCAGTACTTC CASSVGTARYYEQYF
NA 11 TRBJ1-4 TRBV2 NA TGTGCCAGCACTGTGGGAGAAAAACTGTTTTTT CASTVGEKLFF
TRBD1 17 TRBJ1-1 TRBV10-3 few TGTGCCATCAGCGATCCAAACAGGGGGTCCTTAAGGACTGAAGCTTTCTTT CAISDPNRGSLRTEAFF
NA 14 TRBJ2-1 TRBV7-2 many TGTGCCAGCGTTATAGGTTTCCCCTACAATGAGCAGTTCTTC CASVIGFPYNEQFF
NA 14 TRBJ2-4 TRBV5-5 few TGTGCCAGCAGCTTGCAGGGGATAAAAAACATTCAGTACTTC CASSLQGIKNIQYF
NA 18 TRBJ2-2 TRBV25-1 NA TGTGCCAGCAGTGAAACGGGCAGGAAAGCGCGGAACACCGGGGAGCTGTTTTTT CASSETGRKARNTGELFF
TRBD1 17 TRBJ2-2 TRBV5-4 few TGTGCCAGCAGCTCATCCCCGGGACAGGGTTACACCGGGGAGCTGTTTTTT CASSSSPGQGYTGELFF
NA 12 TRBJ2-2 TRBV5-1 few TGCGCCAGCAGCTTCGGAACCGGGGAGCTGTTTTTT CASSFGTGELFF